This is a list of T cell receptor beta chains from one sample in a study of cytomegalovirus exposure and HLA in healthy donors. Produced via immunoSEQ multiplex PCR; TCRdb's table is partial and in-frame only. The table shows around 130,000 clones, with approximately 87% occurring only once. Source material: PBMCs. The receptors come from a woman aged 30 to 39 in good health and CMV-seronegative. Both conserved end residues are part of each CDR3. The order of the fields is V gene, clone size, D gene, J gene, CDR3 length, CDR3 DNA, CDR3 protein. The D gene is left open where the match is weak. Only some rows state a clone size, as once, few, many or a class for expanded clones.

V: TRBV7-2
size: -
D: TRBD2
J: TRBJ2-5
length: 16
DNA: TGTGCCAGCAGCTTAGAACTAGCGGGGGGCCAAGAGACCCAGTACTTC
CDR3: CASSLELAGGQETQYF

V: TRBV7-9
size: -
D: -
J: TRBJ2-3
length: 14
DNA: TGTGCCAGCAACCGAGCGGAAAGCACAGATACGCAGTATTTT
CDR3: CASNRAESTDTQYF

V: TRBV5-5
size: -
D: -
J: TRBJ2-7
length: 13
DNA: TGTGCCAGCAGTAAGCGGCAGGTGGGCGAGCAGTACTTC
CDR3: CASSKRQVGEQYF

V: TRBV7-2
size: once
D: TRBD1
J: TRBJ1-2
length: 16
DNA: TGTGCCAGCAGTCGTAGTGTAGGACAGGGGGCGCGGGGCTACACCTTC
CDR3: CASSRSVGQGARGYTF

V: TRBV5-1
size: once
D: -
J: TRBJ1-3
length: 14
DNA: TGCGCCAGCAGCTTGACAGGCTCTGGAAACACCATATATTTT
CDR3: CASSLTGSGNTIYF

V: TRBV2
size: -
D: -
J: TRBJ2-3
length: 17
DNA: TGTGCCAGCAGTGAAACCAGGGGGGTAGGGATATTAGATACGCAGTATTTT
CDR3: CASSETRGVGILDTQYF

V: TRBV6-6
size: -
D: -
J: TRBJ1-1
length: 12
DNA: TGTGCCAGCAGTTACTCCGACACTGAAGCTTTCTTT
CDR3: CASSYSDTEAFF

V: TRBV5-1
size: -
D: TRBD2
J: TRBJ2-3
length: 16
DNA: TGCGCCACAGCGAGCGGGGGGTCGTTCCCCACAGATACGCAGTATTTT
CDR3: CATASGGSFPTDTQYF

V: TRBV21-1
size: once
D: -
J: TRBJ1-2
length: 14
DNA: TGTGCCAGCAGCCAAACCCCAGGGATCTATGGCTACACCTTC
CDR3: CASSQTPGIYGYTF

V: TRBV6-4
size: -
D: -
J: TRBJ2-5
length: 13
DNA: TGTGCCAGCAGTGGGACAGTTCTGTGGACCCAGTACTTC
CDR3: CASSGTVLWTQYF

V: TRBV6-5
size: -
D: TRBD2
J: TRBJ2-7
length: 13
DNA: TGTGCCAGCAGTCCTAGCGGTACCTACGAGCAGTACTTC
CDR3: CASSPSGTYEQYF

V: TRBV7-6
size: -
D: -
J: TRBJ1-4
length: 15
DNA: TGTGCCAGCAGCGGGGGGGACTTCCTGGGGGAAAAACTGTTTTTT
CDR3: CASSGGDFLGEKLFF

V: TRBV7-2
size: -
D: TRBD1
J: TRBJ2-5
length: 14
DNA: TGTGCCAGCAGCCAAAACAGGGGGCCAGAGACCCAGTACTTC
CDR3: CASSQNRGPETQYF

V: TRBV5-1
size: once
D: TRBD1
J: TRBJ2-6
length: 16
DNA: TGCGCCAGCAGTTACAGGGGTCCCTCTGGGGCCAACGTCCTGACTTTC
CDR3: CASSYRGPSGANVLTF

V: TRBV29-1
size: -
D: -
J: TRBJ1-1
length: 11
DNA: TGCAGCGCGGAAGGACAGACCGAAGCTTTCTTT
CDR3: CSAEGQTEAFF

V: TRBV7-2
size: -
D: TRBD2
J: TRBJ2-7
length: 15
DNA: TGTGCCAGCAGCTTAGGGACTAGCGGGGGCCAGGAGCAGTACTTC
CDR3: CASSLGTSGGQEQYF

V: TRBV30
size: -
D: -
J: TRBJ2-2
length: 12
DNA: TGTGCCTGGGGGCGGGTTGCCGGGGAGCTGTTTTTT
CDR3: CAWGRVAGELFF

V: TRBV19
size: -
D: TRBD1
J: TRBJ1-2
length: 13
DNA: TGTGCCAGTACCGTCGGACAGGGCGGTGGCTACACCTTC
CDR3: CASTVGQGGGYTF

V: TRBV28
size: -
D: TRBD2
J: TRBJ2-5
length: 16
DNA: TGTGCCAGCAGTGTTGGACTAGCGGGGGGGCAGGAGACCCAGTACTTC
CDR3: CASSVGLAGGQETQYF

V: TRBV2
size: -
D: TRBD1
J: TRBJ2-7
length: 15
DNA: TGTGCCAGCAGGGGCACAGGGGGCCCAGACTACGAGCAGTACTTC
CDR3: CASRGTGGPDYEQYF

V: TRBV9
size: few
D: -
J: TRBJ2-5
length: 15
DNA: TGTGCCAGCAGCGCGTCAACTTCGTACCAAGAGACCCAGTACTTC
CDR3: CASSASTSYQETQYF

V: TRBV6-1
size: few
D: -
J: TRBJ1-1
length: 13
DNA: TGTGCCAGCAGCCCAGGGATTAACACTGAAGCTTTCTTT
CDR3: CASSPGINTEAFF

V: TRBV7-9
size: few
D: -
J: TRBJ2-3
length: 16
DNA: TGTGCCAGCAGCTTATCCTCCCGGGACTTTTCAGATACGCAGTATTTT
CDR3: CASSLSSRDFSDTQYF

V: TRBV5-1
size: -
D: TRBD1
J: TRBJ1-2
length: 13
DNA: TGCGCCAGCAGCACGGACAGGTGGGGAGGCTACACCTTC
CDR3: CASSTDRWGGYTF

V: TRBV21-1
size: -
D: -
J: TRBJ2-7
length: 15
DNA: TGTGCCAGAGGTAGGGACAGGGACGGTCACTACGAGCAGTACTTC
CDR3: CARGRDRDGHYEQYF

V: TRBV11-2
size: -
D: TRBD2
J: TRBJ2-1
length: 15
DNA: TGTGCCAGCAGCCCTACTAGCGGGGTCTACAATGAGCAGTTCTTC
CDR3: CASSPTSGVYNEQFF

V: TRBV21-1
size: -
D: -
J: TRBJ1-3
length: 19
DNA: TGTGCCAGCAGCAAAACGAGTCCGACAGGGCCCATCTCTGGAAACACCATATATTTT
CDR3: CASSKTSPTGPISGNTIYF

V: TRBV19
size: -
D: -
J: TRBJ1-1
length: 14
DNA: TGTGCCAGTAGTCAAGGGAGGATGAACACTGAAGCTTTCTTT
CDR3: CASSQGRMNTEAFF

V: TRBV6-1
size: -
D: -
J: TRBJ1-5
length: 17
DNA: TGTGCCAGCAGTGAAGCCATACACCTAACCGGGGGTCAGCCCCAGCATTTT
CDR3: CASSEAIHLTGGQPQHF

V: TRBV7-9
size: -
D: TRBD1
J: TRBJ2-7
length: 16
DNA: TGTGCCAGCAGCCCGAGACAGGGGTTGGGCTCCTACGAGCAGTACTTC
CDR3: CASSPRQGLGSYEQYF

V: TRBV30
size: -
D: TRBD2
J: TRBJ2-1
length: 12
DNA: TGTGCCTGGACTAGCGGGGGCGATGAGCAGTTCTTC
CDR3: CAWTSGGDEQFF

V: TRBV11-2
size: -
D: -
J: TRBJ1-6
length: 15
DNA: TGTGCCAGCAGCCATCCAACAGGGTCGGCCTCACCCCTCCACTTT
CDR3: CASSHPTGSASPLHF

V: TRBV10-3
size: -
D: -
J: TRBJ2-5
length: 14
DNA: TGTGCCATCAGTGAGTGGGCAGCCAAAGAGACCCAGTACTTC
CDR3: CAISEWAAKETQYF

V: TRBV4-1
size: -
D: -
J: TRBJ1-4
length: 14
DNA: TGCGCCAGCAGCTCGACAGCTGGTTGGGAAAAACTGTTTTTT
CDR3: CASSSTAGWEKLFF

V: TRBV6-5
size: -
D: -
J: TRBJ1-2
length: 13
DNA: TGTGCCAGCACCCCACCGGGGGGAAAGACGAACACCTTC
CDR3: CASTPPGGKTNTF